This T cell receptor (beta chain) was obtained from a study of shared clonotypes between healthy human individuals. For the study at large: Per donor, three plates held CD4 naive cells, three held CD4 memory, two held CD8 naive and one held CD8 memory. Study results and caveats: Generally, naive subsets came out with larger estimated richness than memory subsets.

Naive CD45RA+ and memory CD45RA-negative subsets were split from CD4+ cells. The repertoire was sequenced with immunoSEQ multiplex PCR; TCRdb's copy has only in-frame clones and lacks some. The table shows about a million clones, with 60% to 80% occurring only once. CDR1 is SEHNR and CDR2 is FQNEAQ in the germline V gene (reference sequence). V lost 5 bases, J lost 0 bases, and 13 bases lay in between. The CDR3 consists of 15 residues. Comment on this clone: Antigen specificity is unknown.

The chain combines TRBV7-9 with TRBJ1-1; D is uncertain. Source material: memory CD4+ T cells sorted from blood. Regarding subset: CD45RA-negative fraction. This clonotype originated in a man aged 18 to 29 in good health. In DNA, the CDR3 is TGTGCCAGCAGCCGCTCCCAGTCATTGAACACTGAAGCTTTCTTT. Translating gives CASSRSQSLNTEAFF.